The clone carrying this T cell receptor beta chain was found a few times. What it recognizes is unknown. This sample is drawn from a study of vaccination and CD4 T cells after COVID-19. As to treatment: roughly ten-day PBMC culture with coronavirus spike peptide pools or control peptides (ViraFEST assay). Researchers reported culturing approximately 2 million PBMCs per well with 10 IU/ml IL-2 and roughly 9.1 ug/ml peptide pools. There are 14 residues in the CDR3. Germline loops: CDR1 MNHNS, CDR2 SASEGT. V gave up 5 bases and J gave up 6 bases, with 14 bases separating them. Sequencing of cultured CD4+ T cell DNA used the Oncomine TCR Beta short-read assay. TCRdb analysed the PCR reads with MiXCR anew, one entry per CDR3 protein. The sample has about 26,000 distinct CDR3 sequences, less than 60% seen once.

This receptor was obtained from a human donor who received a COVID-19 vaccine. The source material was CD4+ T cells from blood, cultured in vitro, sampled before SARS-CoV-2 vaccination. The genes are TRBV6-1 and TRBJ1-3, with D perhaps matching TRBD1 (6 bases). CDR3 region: CASSPKQGLNTIYF. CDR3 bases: TGTGCCAGCAGTCCCAAACAGGGATTAAACACCATATATTTT.